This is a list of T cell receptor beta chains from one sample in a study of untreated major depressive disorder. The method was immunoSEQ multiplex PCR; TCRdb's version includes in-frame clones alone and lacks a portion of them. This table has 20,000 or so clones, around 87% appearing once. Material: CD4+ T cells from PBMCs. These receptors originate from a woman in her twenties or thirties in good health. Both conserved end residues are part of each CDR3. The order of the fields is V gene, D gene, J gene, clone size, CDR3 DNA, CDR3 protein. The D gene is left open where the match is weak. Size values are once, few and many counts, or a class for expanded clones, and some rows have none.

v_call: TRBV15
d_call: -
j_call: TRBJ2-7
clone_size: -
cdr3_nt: TGTGCCACCAGCAGATCTACGGACAGCTTCTCCTACGAGCAGTACTTC
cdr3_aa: CATSRSTDSFSYEQYF

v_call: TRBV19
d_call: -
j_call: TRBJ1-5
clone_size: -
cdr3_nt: TGTGCCAGTAGTATGGCCTACGTCCTCAATCAGCCCCAGCATTTT
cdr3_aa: CASSMAYVLNQPQHF

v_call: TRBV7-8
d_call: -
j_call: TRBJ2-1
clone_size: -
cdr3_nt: TGTGCCAGCAGCTCGAGGGACGGGTTCACCTACAATGAGCAGTTCTTC
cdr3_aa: CASSSRDGFTYNEQFF

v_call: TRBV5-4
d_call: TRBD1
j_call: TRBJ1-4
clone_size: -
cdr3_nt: TGTGCCAGCAGCCTGACAGGGTCAATTAATGAAAAACTGTTTTTT
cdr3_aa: CASSLTGSINEKLFF

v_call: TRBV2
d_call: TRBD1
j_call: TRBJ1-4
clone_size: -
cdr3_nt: TGTGCCAGCAGCCGAGGGGACAGGGCGGAAAAACTGTTTTTT
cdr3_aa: CASSRGDRAEKLFF

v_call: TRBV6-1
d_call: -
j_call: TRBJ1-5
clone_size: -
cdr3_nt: TGTGCCAGCAGCATGGGTCAGCCCCAGCATTTT
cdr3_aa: CASSMGQPQHF

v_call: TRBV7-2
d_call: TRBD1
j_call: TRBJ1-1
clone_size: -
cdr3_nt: TGTGCCAGCAGCTTAGATGCAGGGGGCACTGAAGCTTTCTTT
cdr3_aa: CASSLDAGGTEAFF

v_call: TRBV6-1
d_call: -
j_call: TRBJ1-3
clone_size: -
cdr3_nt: TGTGCCAGCAGTGACGCAGGGCAAAGGTCTGGAAACACCATATATTTT
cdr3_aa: CASSDAGQRSGNTIYF

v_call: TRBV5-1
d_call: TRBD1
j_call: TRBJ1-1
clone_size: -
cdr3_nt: TGCGCCAGCAGCTGGGACGGGACAGCGAACACTGAAGCTTTCTTT
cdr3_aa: CASSWDGTANTEAFF

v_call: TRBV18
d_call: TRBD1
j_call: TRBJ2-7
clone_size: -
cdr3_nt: TGTGCCAGCTCACCAACGACAGGGGGCTTCTACGAGCAGTACTTC
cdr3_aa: CASSPTTGGFYEQYF

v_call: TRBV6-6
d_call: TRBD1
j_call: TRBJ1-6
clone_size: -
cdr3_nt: TGTGCCAGCAGTCAGAGGACAGGGGGAGATTCACCCCTCCACTTT
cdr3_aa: CASSQRTGGDSPLHF

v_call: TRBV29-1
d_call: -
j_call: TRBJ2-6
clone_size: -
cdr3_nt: TGCAGCGTCCCCTCTGGGGCCAACGTCCTGACTTTC
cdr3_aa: CSVPSGANVLTF

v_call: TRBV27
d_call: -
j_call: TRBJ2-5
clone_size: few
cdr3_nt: TGTGCCAGCAGTTTAGTCGGACAGCCCCGAGAGACCCAGTACTTC
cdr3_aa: CASSLVGQPRETQYF

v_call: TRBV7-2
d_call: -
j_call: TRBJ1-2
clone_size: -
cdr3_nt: TGTGCCAGCAGCTTAGTCTGGAACTATGGCTACACCTTC
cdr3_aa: CASSLVWNYGYTF

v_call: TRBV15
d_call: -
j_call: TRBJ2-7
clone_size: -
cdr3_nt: TGTGCCACCAGCAGAGCCGGGGGTGGGTACGAGCAGTACTTC
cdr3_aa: CATSRAGGGYEQYF

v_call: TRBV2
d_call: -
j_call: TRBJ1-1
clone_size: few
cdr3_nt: TGTGCCAGCAGGGGTGGGTGGGACACTGAAGCTTTCTTT
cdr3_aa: CASRGGWDTEAFF

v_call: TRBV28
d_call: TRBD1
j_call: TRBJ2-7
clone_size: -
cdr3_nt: TGTGCCAGCAGTCCTGGGACAGGGCAATCCTACGAGCAGTACTTC
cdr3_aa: CASSPGTGQSYEQYF

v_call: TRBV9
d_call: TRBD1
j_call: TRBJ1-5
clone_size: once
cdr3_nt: TGTGCCAGCAGCCGCGGGACAGGGGCCAATCAGCCCCAGCATTTT
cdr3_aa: CASSRGTGANQPQHF

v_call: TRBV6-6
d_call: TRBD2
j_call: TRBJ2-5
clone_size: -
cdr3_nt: TGTGCCAGCAGTCCCGGGACTAGCAAAGAGACCCAGTACTTC
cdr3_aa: CASSPGTSKETQYF

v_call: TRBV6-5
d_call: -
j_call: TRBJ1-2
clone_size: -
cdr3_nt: TGTGCCAGCAGTTTACGACCGATAATATATGGCTACACCTTC
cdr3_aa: CASSLRPIIYGYTF

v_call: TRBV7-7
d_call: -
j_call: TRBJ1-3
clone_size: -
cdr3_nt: TGTGCCAGCAGCCCCAAGGACCGAAGCTCTGGAAACACCATATATTTT
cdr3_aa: CASSPKDRSSGNTIYF

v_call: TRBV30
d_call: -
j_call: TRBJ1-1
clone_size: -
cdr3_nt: TGTGCCTGGAGTGTCGGCAGGGTCGAAACTGAAGCTTTCTTT
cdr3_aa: CAWSVGRVETEAFF

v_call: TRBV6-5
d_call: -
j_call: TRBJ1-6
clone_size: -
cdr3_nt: TGTGCCAGCAGTTACCGGGGGGAGATCGATTCACCCCTCCACTTT
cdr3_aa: CASSYRGEIDSPLHF

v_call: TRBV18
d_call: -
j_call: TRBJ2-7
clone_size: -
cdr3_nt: TGTGCCAGCTCCCCCGGACAGTTTATCACCTACGAGCAGTACTTC
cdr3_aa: CASSPGQFITYEQYF

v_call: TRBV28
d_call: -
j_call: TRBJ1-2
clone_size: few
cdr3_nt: TGTGCCAGCAGTTTCCCACCGGTGGGACGAGACTACACCTTC
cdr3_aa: CASSFPPVGRDYTF

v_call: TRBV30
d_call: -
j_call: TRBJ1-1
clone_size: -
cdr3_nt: TGTGCCTGGTCAAAGGGGGGTCTGAACACTGAAGCTTTCTTT
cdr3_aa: CAWSKGGLNTEAFF

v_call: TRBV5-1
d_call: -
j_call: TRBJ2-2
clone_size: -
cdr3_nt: TGCGCCAGCAGCTTGGGACAGAGCACCGGGGAGCTGTTTTTT
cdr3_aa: CASSLGQSTGELFF

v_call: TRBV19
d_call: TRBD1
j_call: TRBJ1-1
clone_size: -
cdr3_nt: TGTGCCAGTAGTGGGAGGGGGACAGTGAACACTGAAGCTTTCTTT
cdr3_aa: CASSGRGTVNTEAFF

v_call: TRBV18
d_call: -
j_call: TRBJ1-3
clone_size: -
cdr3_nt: TGTGCCAGCTCACCAGTAGGCGACTCTGGAAACACCATATATTTT
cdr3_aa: CASSPVGDSGNTIYF

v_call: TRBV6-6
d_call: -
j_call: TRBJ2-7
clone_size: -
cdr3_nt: TGTGCCAGCAGTTACTCGAGTCCGGGACCGGGTTACGAGCAGTACTTC
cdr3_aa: CASSYSSPGPGYEQYF

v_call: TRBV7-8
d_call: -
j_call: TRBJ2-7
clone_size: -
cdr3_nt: TGTGCCAGCAGCTTAACCCGGGACCTTCTATACGAGCAGTACTTC
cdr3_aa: CASSLTRDLLYEQYF

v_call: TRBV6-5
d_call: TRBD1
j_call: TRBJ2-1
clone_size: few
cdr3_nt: TGTGCCAGCAGTTCTCAGGGGGCACACAATGAGCAGTTCTTC
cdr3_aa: CASSSQGAHNEQFF

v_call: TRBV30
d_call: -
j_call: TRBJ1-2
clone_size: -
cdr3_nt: TGTGCCTGGAGTGTACGGGGGGATAATGGCTACACCTTC
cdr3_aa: CAWSVRGDNGYTF

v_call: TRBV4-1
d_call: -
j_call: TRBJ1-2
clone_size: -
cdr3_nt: TGCGCCAGCAGCCAAGAAAGGGTCCGCGGCTACACCTTC
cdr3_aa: CASSQERVRGYTF

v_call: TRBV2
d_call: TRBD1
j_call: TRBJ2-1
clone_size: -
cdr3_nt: TGTGCCAGCTCATACCCAGGGGGCAATGAGCAGTTCTTC
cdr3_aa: CASSYPGGNEQFF

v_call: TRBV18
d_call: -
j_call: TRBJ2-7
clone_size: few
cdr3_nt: TGTGCCAGCTCACCAATCATGGCTGTAGGGCTAGCCTACGAGCAGTACTTC
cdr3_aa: CASSPIMAVGLAYEQYF

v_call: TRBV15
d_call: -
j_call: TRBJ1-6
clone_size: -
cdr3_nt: TGTGCCACCAGCAGAGGACCGTCACGCGATTCACCCCTCCACTTT
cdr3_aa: CATSRGPSRDSPLHF

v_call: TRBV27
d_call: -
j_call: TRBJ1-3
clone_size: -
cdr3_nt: TGTGCCAGCAGTTCCCATGGGCCTGGAAACACCATATATTTT
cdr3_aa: CASSSHGPGNTIYF

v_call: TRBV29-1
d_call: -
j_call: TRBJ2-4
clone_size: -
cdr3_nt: TGCAGCGTTGAAGGCAGGGCCACCAAAAACATTCAGTACTTC
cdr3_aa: CSVEGRATKNIQYF

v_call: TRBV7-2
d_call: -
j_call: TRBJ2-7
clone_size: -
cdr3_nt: TGTGCCAGCAGCTTCCTGGCGGGGACCTCCTACGAGCAGTACTTC
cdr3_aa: CASSFLAGTSYEQYF

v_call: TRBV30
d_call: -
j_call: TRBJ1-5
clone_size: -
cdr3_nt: TGTGCCTGGAGCGTAGACCAGGAACAGCCCCAGCATTTT
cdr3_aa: CAWSVDQEQPQHF

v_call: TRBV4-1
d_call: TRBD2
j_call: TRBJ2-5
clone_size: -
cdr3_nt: TGCGCCAGCAGCCAAGGGCGTCTAGCGGGGGGCCAAGAGACCCAGTACTTC
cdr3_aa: CASSQGRLAGGQETQYF

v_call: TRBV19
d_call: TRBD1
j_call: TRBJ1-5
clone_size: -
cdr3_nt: TGTGCCAGTAGTCCGGACAGGGTCGATAATCAGCCCCAGCATTTT
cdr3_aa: CASSPDRVDNQPQHF

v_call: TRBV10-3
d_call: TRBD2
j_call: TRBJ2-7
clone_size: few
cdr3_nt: TGTGCCATCAGTGATCGGGGAAATAGCGGGCCGCCCGACTTC
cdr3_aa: CAISDRGNSGPPDF

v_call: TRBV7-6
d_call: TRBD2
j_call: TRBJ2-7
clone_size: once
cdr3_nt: TGTGCCAGCAGCTTTGGGGGGGGCTACGAGCAGTACTTC
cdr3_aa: CASSFGGGYEQYF

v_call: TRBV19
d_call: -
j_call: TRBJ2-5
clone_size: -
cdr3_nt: TGTGCCAGTAGTATAGAGGGCAGGTCCCAAGAGACCCAGTACTTC
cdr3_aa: CASSIEGRSQETQYF

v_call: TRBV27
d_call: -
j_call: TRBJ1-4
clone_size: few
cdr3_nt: TGTGCCAGCAGTTTCTCAGGGAATGAAAAACTGTTTTTT
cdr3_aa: CASSFSGNEKLFF

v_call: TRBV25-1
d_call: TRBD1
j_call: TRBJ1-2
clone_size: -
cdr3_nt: TGTGCCAGCAGTGCTACTCCCGGGACAGAGGATGGCTACACCTTC
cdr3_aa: CASSATPGTEDGYTF

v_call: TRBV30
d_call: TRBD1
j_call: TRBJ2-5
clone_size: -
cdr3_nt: TGTGCCTGGAGTGGGGGACAGGGAGGCAAAGAGACCCAGTACTTC
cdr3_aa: CAWSGGQGGKETQYF

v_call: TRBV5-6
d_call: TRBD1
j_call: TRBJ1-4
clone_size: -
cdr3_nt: TGTGCCAGCAGTTTCGGACAGGGGGCAACTAATGAAAAACTGTTTTTT
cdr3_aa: CASSFGQGATNEKLFF

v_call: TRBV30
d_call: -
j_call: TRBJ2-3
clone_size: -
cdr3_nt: TGTGCCTGGAGGAGAGGGCTTACAGATACGCAGTATTTT
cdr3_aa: CAWRRGLTDTQYF